This T cell receptor (beta chain) was captured in a study of blood T cell repertoires in COVID-19. Assay: immunoSEQ multiplex PCR; the TCRdb copy retains only in-frame clones and omits some. Among some 96,000 clones listed, more than 75% were seen once. V lost 3 bases to trimming and J lost 0 bases, with 13 bases between them. CDR1 SGHRS and CDR2 YFSETQ come from the germline V gene. The CDR3 length is 16 residues. This clonotype originated in a human donor in a cohort sampled during active COVID-19. Sequenced material: peripheral blood. The chain employs TRBV5-1 and TRBJ2-1, with D maybe TRBD2 (6 bases). CDR3 in DNA: TGCGCCAGCAGCTCCCAGGCCGGGGGCTCCTACAATGAGCAGTTCTTC. Translated: CASSSQAGGSYNEQFF.